Listed here are 31 T cell receptor beta chains from one sample, sequenced in a study of blood T cell repertoires in COVID-19. Assay used: immunoSEQ multiplex PCR; TCRdb lists only in-frame clones, some missing. The table includes 88,000 or so clones, roughly 80% detected once. The sample comprised peripheral blood. These TCRs come from a man in his 60s with acute or convalescent COVID-19.

The genes are TRBV18 and TRBJ1-1, with no clear D. Germline loops: CDR1 KGHSH, CDR2 LQKENI. The CDR3 sequence is 20 residues long. V was pared by 1 base and J by 1 base, with 25 bases between. The CDR3 nucleotides read TGTGCCAGCTCACCACTTGTCTTCGGGAGGACTGTCGGTAGGAACACTGAAGCTTTCTTT. Translated: CASSPLVFGRTVGRNTEAFF.

This clone was observed a single time. CDR3 nucleotide sequence: TGTGCCAGCAGCAGGGACGGGACTTTCAATCAGCCCCAGCATTTT. Translating gives CASSRDGTFNQPQHF. The chain uses TRBV3-1 (or the pseudogene TRBV3-2) and TRBJ1-5, with D perhaps matching TRBD1 (5 bases). The CDR3 length is 15 residues. Germline V CDR1 and CDR2: LGHDT, YNNKEL (reference sequence). V was shortened by 5 bases and J by 3 bases, with 14 bases between the two germline ends.

The chain employs TRBV10-3 and TRBJ2-1, with TRBD1 as a possible D gene (5 bases). The CDR3 is 11 residues long. Looked up from germline, CDR1 is ENHRY and CDR2 is SYGVKD. V lost 4 bases, J lost 8 bases, and 6 bases lay in between. The CDR3: CAISVGDEQFF. The CDR3 nucleotides read TGTGCCATCAGTGTAGGGGATGAGCAGTTCTTC.

This chain connects TRBV2 to TRBJ2-1; no definite D call. V was clipped by 6 bases and J by 5 bases, with 11 bases between them. The CDR3 sequence is 13 residues long. Germline CDR1 and CDR2: SNHLY and FYNNEI. This CDR3 reads CASRRNSHNEQFF. The CDR3 bases are TGTGCCAGCAGAAGAAATAGCCACAATGAGCAGTTCTTC.

The V call is TRBV4-1, the J call TRBJ2-1; 11 positions match TRBD2. V was clipped by 4 bases and J by 5 bases; unmatched bases: 7. This CDR3 spans 16 amino acids. CDR1 and CDR2 (germline): MGHRA, YSYEKL. CDR3 residues: CASSLVAGGLNNEQFF. CDR3 nucleotide sequence: TGCGCCAGCAGCCTAGTAGCGGGGGGGCTAAACAATGAGCAGTTCTTC.

This sequence joins TRBV27 and TRBJ2-7, with D unclear. The CDR3 runs to 13 residues. Trimming stripped 3 bases from V and 4 bases from J, with 10 bases between. Germline CDR1 and CDR2: MNHEY and SMNVEV (reference sequence). The DNA of the CDR3 is TGTGCCAGCAGTTTCCGAAGACAATACGAGCAGTACTTC. Translation gives CASSFRRQYEQYF.

The rearrangement links TRBV6-2 or TRBV6-3 to TRBJ1-6, with unresolved D. There are 17 residues in the CDR3. V shed 0 bases and J shed 5 bases, with 14 bases lying between them. Germline assignment: CDR1 MNHEY and CDR2 SVGEGT. The CDR3 region has the DNA TGTGCCAGCAGTTACTCGCTCGGGGAGGGCCATAATTCACCCCTCCACTTT. Residues: CASSYSLGEGHNSPLHF.

This clone was found many times. The genes are TRBV7-2 and TRBJ1-1; D not resolved. Trimming removed 1 base at V and 0 bases at J, with 18 bases between. The CDR3 spans 18 residues. Germline V gene lookup returns CDR1 SGHTA and CDR2 FQGNSA. The CDR3, as DNA: TGTGCCAGCAGCTTAGGCAGTTTGGGCGCGCATATGAACACTGAAGCTTTCTTT. This translates into CASSLGSLGAHMNTEAFF.

The chain recombines TRBV11-2 with TRBJ2-7; 10 bases map to TRBD1. This CDR3 comprises 14 residues. V shed 10 bases, J shed 6 bases, and the junction held 12 bases outside the gene matches. Germline V CDR1 and CDR2: SGHAT, FQNNGV. CDR3 DNA sequence: TGTGCCACAAATCTGGGGGACAGGGGAGGCGAGCAGTACTTC. Translated: CATNLGDRGGEQYF.

The chain joins TRBV7-9 to TRBJ2-7; D is perhaps TRBD1 (6 bases). The V gene lost 5 bases and the J gene lost 7 bases, with 15 bases spanning the gap. This CDR3 has 13 amino acids. CDR1 and CDR2 from the germline V gene are SEHNR and FQNEAQ (reference sequence). This CDR3 reads CASSPTGFSEQYF. For the CDR3, the DNA is TGTGCCAGCAGCCCGACAGGCTTTTCTGAGCAGTACTTC. Together with reference TRBV7-9 and TRBJ2-7, the CDR3 gives the full variable domain: DTGVSQNPRHKITKRGQNVTFRCDPISEHNRLYWYRQTLGQGPEFLTYFQNEAQLEKSRLLSDRFSAERPKGSFSTLEIQRTEQGDSAMYLCASSPTGFSEQYFGPGTRLTVT.

CDR3 in amino acids: CASSYQGANTEAFF. The CDR3 DNA is TGCGCCAGCAGCTATCAGGGGGCTAACACTGAAGCTTTCTTT. The chain couples TRBV5-1 to TRBJ1-1; TRBD1 aligns across 8 bases. CDR1 is SGHRS and CDR2 is YFSETQ in the germline V gene. This CDR3 is built from 14 residues. After removal of 3 bases from V and 2 bases from J, the junction contained 3 bases not matched to a gene.

The chain carries TRBV7-2 and TRBJ2-1; 9 bases align to TRBD2. Germline trimming cut 5 bases from V and 6 bases from J; bases unmatched to any gene: 11. Germline CDR1 is SGHTA and CDR2 is FQGNSA. This CDR3 contains 16 residues. The CDR3 loop reads CASSPNGRGGPNEQFF. The DNA of the CDR3 is TGTGCCAGCAGCCCCAATGGGCGGGGGGGCCCCAATGAGCAGTTCTTC.

This clone was recorded a few times. The rearrangement joins TRBV9 to TRBJ2-2; a weak D match, TRBD1 (5 bases). The V end was cut by 2 bases, the J end by 4 bases, with 9 bases between. CDR3 length: 14 residues. Germline V lookup: CDR1 SGDLS, CDR2 YYNGEE. CDR3 in DNA: TGTGCCAGCAGCGTTGGGGCGTCCACCGGGGAGCTGTTTTTT. This sequence encodes CASSVGASTGELFF.

The chain carries TRBV3-1 (or the pseudogene TRBV3-2) and TRBJ2-7, with 14 positions matching TRBD2. CDR3 size: 16 residues. The germline V gene has CDR1 LGHDT and CDR2 YNNKEL (reference sequence). V lost 4 bases and J lost 0; bases outside the gene matches: 2. The CDR3 protein is CASSPGTSGSSYEQYF. CDR3 DNA sequence: TGTGCCAGCAGCCCCGGGACTAGCGGGAGCTCCTACGAGCAGTACTTC.

The CDR3 sequence is CASSPLGQGWTNYGYTF. CDR3 nucleotide sequence: TGTGCCAGCTCACCACTGGGACAGGGTTGGACTAACTATGGCTACACCTTC. The chain employs TRBV18 and TRBJ1-2; 9 bases line up with TRBD1. Per the germline V gene, CDR1 is KGHSH and CDR2 is LQKENI. Trimming removed 1 base from V and 0 bases from J; junction bases left unmatched: 6. This CDR3 contains 17 residues.

The V and J genes are TRBV6-5 and TRBJ2-7; tentative D call: TRBD1 (5 bases). V was clipped by 7 bases and J by 3 bases, with 16 bases between them. The CDR3 is 14 amino acids. Looked up from germline, CDR1 is MNHEY and CDR2 is SVGAGI. This chain's CDR3 is CASTENPQDYEQYF. CDR3 in DNA: TGTGCCAGCACCGAAAACCCACAGGACTACGAGCAGTACTTC.

The chain carries TRBV10-3 and TRBJ2-1, with TRBD2 matching 9 bases. The CDR3 is 14 amino acids. Germline-derived CDR1 and CDR2 are ENHRY and SYGVKD. J lost 9 bases, V lost 1 base, and 4 bases had no gene match. DNA of the CDR3: TGTGCCATCAGTGAGTTAGCGGGAGCTCGTGAGCAGTTCTTC. As protein: CAISELAGAREQFF.

The gene calls are TRBV4-3 and TRBJ1-1; no firm D call. CDR1 LGHNA and CDR2 YSLEER come from the germline V gene. The length of the CDR3 is 16 residues. V lost 2 bases, J lost 5 bases, and 18 bases lay in between. CDR3 nucleotides: TGCGCCAGCAGCCAAACGGCCCGAGGTATAAGGACTGAAGCTTTCTTT. It translates to CASSQTARGIRTEAFF.

The CDR3 DNA reads as TGTGCCAGCAGCACGGACAGGGGGCTGAGTTCACCCCTCCACTTT. Translation: CASSTDRGLSSPLHF. The rearrangement joins TRBV7-2 to TRBJ1-6, with 11 bases matching TRBD1. The V gene end was trimmed by 5 bases and the J gene end by 9 bases; junction bases not matched to a gene: 6. CDR1 is SGHTA and CDR2 is FQGNSA in the germline V gene. CDR3 size: 15 residues.

V gene TRBV4-3 combines with J gene TRBJ2-1; 9 bases line up with TRBD1. The CDR3 length is 15 residues. The V gene's germline CDR1 is LGHNA and CDR2 YSLEER. After removal of 3 bases from V and 7 bases from J, the junction contained 7 bases not matched to a gene. CDR3 nucleotides: TGCGCCAGCAGCCAGGGACAGGGAGTGGAGAATGAGCAGTTCTTC. This translates into CASSQGQGVENEQFF.

The chain has TRBV9 and TRBJ1-1; D is undetermined. The CDR3 sequence is 15 residues long. CDR1 is SGDLS and CDR2 is YYNGEE in the germline V gene. V lost 0 bases and J lost 1, with 10 bases in between. This chain's CDR3 is CASSVVGQGNTEAFF. DNA of the CDR3: TGTGCCAGCAGCGTAGTGGGCCAAGGGAACACTGAAGCTTTCTTT. The full variable domain, completed using reference TRBV9 and TRBJ1-1, is DSGVTQTPKHLITATGQRVTLRCSPRSGDLSVYWYQQSLDQGLQFLIQYYNGEERAKGNILERFSAQQFPDLHSELNLSSLELGDSALYFCASSVVGQGNTEAFFGQGTRLTVV.

The CDR3: CASSLGAGRETQYF. CDR3 DNA: TGCGCCAGCAGCTTAGGGGCAGGGCGGGAGACCCAGTACTTC. The genes are TRBV5-1 and TRBJ2-5; possible D gene TRBD1, 5 bases. This CDR3 has 14 residues. The V gene's germline CDR1 is SGHRS and CDR2 YFSETQ. V dropped 2 bases and J dropped 5 bases, with 13 bases sitting between them.

The chain couples TRBV9 to TRBJ2-7, with 11 bases fitting TRBD2. This CDR3 is 16 amino acids long. Germline V lookup: CDR1 SGDLS, CDR2 YYNGEE. J was trimmed by 7 bases and V by 0 bases; bases with no gene match: 9. In DNA form, the CDR3 reads TGTGCCAGCAGCGTAGACACTAGCGGGAGTGGGGGGGAGCAGTACTTC. The encoded protein is CASSVDTSGSGGEQYF.

This chain links TRBV5-6 with TRBJ2-7; maybe TRBD2 (5 bases). V dropped 4 bases and J dropped 7 bases, with 18 bases sitting between them. The length of the CDR3 is 14 residues. Germline V gene data show CDR1 as SGHDT and CDR2 as YYEEEE. Here the CDR3 DNA reads TGTGCCAGCAGCCCGGAGGTGGGTTTAGGGGAGCAGTACTTC. Its translation is CASSPEVGLGEQYF.

This clone was observed a handful of times. The CDR3, as DNA: TGTGCCAGCAGTTCCCCGGGACAGTCCAGTCAGCCCCAGCATTTT. The encoded protein is CASSSPGQSSQPQHF. This chain links TRBV28 with TRBJ1-5, with 7 bases matching TRBD1. Germline CDR1 and CDR2: MDHEN and SYDVKM. The V segment lost 4 bases and the J segment 6 bases; nucleotides outside the gene matches: 9. The CDR3 has 15 residues.

The V call is TRBV5-4, the J call TRBJ2-5, with 14 bases matching TRBD2. CDR1 SGHNT and CDR2 YYREEE come from the germline V gene (reference sequence). This CDR3 comprises 16 residues. V lost 4 bases to trimming and J lost 5 bases; unmatched junction nucleotides: 7. CDR3 loop: CASSEGLAGGRETQYF. The CDR3 region has the DNA TGTGCCAGCAGCGAAGGACTAGCGGGGGGACGGGAGACCCAGTACTTC.

This chain links TRBV3-1 (or the pseudogene TRBV3-2) with TRBJ2-3, with D possibly matching TRBD1 (6 bases). In germline, CDR1 is LGHDT, CDR2 YNNKEL (reference sequence). The CDR3 covers 16 residues. V gave up 0 bases and J gave up 8 bases, with 18 bases separating them. CDR3 DNA sequence: TGTGCCAGCAGCCAAGATCGAGGCAGGGGATTTGGTACGCAGTATTTT. Residues: CASSQDRGRGFGTQYF.

The chain employs TRBV10-1 and TRBJ2-1, with 14 bases fitting TRBD2. V gave up 2 bases and J gave up 9 bases; unmatched junction bases: 6. The CDR3 loop spans 16 amino acids. The germline gives CDR1 WNHNN, CDR2 SYGVQD (reference sequence). CDR3 protein: CASSETGLAGESEQFF. CDR3 coding DNA: TGCGCCAGCAGTGAGACGGGACTAGCGGGAGAAAGTGAGCAGTTCTTC.

The chain carries TRBV28 and TRBJ1-2; 12 positions match TRBD1. Germline loops: CDR1 MDHEN, CDR2 SYDVKM. This CDR3 is built from 15 residues. With V trimmed by 6 bases and J by 7 bases, 9 bases remained unmatched. The CDR3 DNA reads as TGTGCCAGCAGGGAATCCGGGACAGGGGGCTCTGGCTACACCTTC. It is translated as CASRESGTGGSGYTF.

This chain uses TRBV4-2 with TRBJ2-2, with a weak D call TRBD1 (6 bases). The CDR3 totals 14 residues. V shed 4 bases and J shed 4 bases, with 10 bases lying between them. The germline V gene has CDR1 LGHNA and CDR2 YNFKEQ. CDR3 amino acids: CASSLRGGTGELFF. As DNA, the CDR3 is TGTGCCAGCAGCCTGAGAGGGGGCACCGGGGAGCTGTTTTTT.

This clone showed up just a few times. The chain carries TRBV5-6 and TRBJ1-5; D unclear. Germline assignment: CDR1 SGHDT and CDR2 YYEEEE. The CDR3 covers 14 residues. Trimming shortened V by 3 bases and J by 5 bases, and 12 bases separated the two germline ends. CDR3 nucleotide sequence: TGTGCCAGCAGCTACTTTCGGGGATATCAGCCCCAGCATTTT. Amino acids: CASSYFRGYQPQHF.